This T cell receptor beta chain came from a study of a mutant IDH1 vaccine in newly diagnosed glioma. The overall study: The therapy given earlier, which was standard therapy, consisted of radiotherapy, temozolomide, or both, and most of the patients received both.

The germline V gene has CDR1 SNHLY and CDR2 FYNNEI. With 6 bases clipped from V and 2 bases from J, the junction kept 17 bases outside the gene matches. This CDR3 has 18 residues. Time point in this sample: baseline, week 1 (first vaccination visit). Indicated treatment: pre-vaccination baseline after standard-of-care therapy. Donors had new IDH1-mutant astrocytomas of WHO grade 3 or 4 (ATRX-lost). Repertoires were generated with immunoSEQ multiplex PCR, while TCRdb's copy carries only in-frame clones and drops some. Among some 87,000 clones listed, around 80% were seen once. The starting material was PBMCs, obtained from a glioma patient treated with radiotherapy, temozolomide or both. J is TRBJ2-5 and V is TRBV2, with 8 bases that match TRBD2. The TCR comes from a man aged 40-50 years with glioma. The CDR3 DNA follows: TGTGCCAGCAGCCCGCCACGGTTAAGCGGGGGCCAACAAGAGACCCAGTACTTC. This codes for CASSPPRLSGGQQETQYF.